Listed below are T cell receptor beta chains from one sample, sequenced in a study of blood T cells in healthy people across ages. TCRdb analysed the 5' RACE reads with MiXCR anew, one entry per CDR3 protein. In the table there are fewer than 1,000,000 distinct CDR3 sequences, around 45% of which are singletons. The sequencing input was blood. Receptors were obtained from a man older than 75 in good health. The CDR3 runs from the conserved cysteine through the conserved F or W. The D gene is left open where the match is weak. Clone sizes are given selectively: once, few, many, or a class where the clone is expanded.

abundance	v_gene	len	d_gene	j_gene	CDR3nt	CDR3aa
many	TRBV7-2	14	-	TRBJ2-3	TGTGCCAGCAGCTTATACTGGGGCACAGATACGCAGTATTTT	CASSLYWGTDTQYF
-	TRBV9	17	TRBD2	TRBJ2-1	TGTGCCAGCAGCGTAGACGCTAGCGGGAGATTTCACAATGAGCAGTTCTTC	CASSVDASGRFHNEQFF
-	TRBV5-1	17	TRBD2	TRBJ2-3	TGCGCCAGCAGAGACAGGGGCGGACTAGCGGGATCAGATACGCAGTATTTT	CASRDRGGLAGSDTQYF
-	TRBV7-2	13	-	TRBJ2-7	TGTGCCAGCAGCTTAGGGGCTTGGGGAGAGCAGTACTTC	CASSLGAWGEQYF
-	TRBV27	15	-	TRBJ1-2	TGTGCCAGCAGTCGCCGCAGGCAGGATCACTATGGCTACACCTTC	CASSRRRQDHYGYTF
-	TRBV3-1	14	TRBD1	TRBJ2-7	TGTGCCAGCAGCCGCCGGGACAGGGTTTACGAGCAGTACTTC	CASSRRDRVYEQYF
-	TRBV7-2	14	TRBD1	TRBJ2-1	TGTGCCAGCAGCCGACGACAGGGGCAGAATGAGCAGTTCTTC	CASSRRQGQNEQFF
-	TRBV7-2	14	-	TRBJ1-2	TGTGCCAGCAGCTTAAACCAGGGTATCAATGGCTACACCTTC	CASSLNQGINGYTF
few	TRBV20-1	11	-	TRBJ2-7	TGCAGTGGATACCACTCCTACGAGCAGTACTTC	CSGYHSYEQYF
-	TRBV20-1	17	TRBD2	TRBJ2-3	TGCAGTGCTAGAGATGTAGTGACGGGAGGGGGGTCAGATACGCAGTATTTT	CSARDVVTGGGSDTQYF
-	TRBV5-1	16	-	TRBJ2-1	TGCGCCAGCAGCATACCTAGCGGTGGGGGGCGAGCTGAGCAGTTCTTC	CASSIPSGGGRAEQFF
-	TRBV18	14	TRBD2	TRBJ2-7	TGTGCCAGCTCATCGTTTAGGACGGGGGGTGAGCAGTACTTC	CASSSFRTGGEQYF
few	TRBV7-3	17	TRBD2	TRBJ2-1	TGTGCCAGCAGCCATTTGCCGACGACTAGCGGGCACAATGAGCAGTTCTTC	CASSHLPTTSGHNEQFF
few	TRBV10-3	21	TRBD2	TRBJ2-1	TGTGCCATCAGTGAGACGCCGACGAGAGGGGTGTTGAGCGGGAGGTACAATGAGCAGTTCTTC	CAISETPTRGVLSGRYNEQFF
few	TRBV20-1	14	-	TRBJ2-5	TGCAGTGCTAGAGATGATCGAGCAGCACGGACCCAGTACTTC	CSARDDRAARTQYF